What follows are 20 T cell receptor beta chains derived from one specimen sequenced in a study of post-analysis software for immune sequencing data. Study observations and caveats: TRBV5-6, TRBV5-1 and TRBV20-1 belonged to a set of a handful of TRBV segments that were more frequent in patients than controls.

No cognate antigen is known for these TCRs. TCR beta cDNA libraries included unique molecular identifiers. TCRdb recomputed calls from the PCR reads with MiXCR, one row per CDR3 protein. The sample lists fewer than 700,000 distinct CDR3 sequences; roughly 47% were seen once. The material sequenced was blood. The receptors originated from a girl between 10 and 17 years old with multiple sclerosis.

In its sample, this clonotype was seen a few times. V is TRBV7-2 and J is TRBJ2-3, with D hard to call. Between the trimmed V and J ends, which lost 0 bases and 7 bases, there was a span of 11 bases. The CDR3 has 14 residues. Germline CDR1 reads SGHTA; CDR2 reads FQGNSA. The CDR3 reads CASSLATTSYTQYF. CDR3 coding DNA: TGTGCCAGCAGCTTAGCCACCACGTCCTATACGCAGTATTTT. The full variable domain, rest sourced from reference TRBV7-2 and TRBJ2-3, is GAGVSQSPSNKVTEKGKDVELRCDPISGHTALYWYRQSLGQGLEFLIYFQGNSAPDKSGLPSDRFSAERTGGSVSTLTIQRTQQEDSAVYLCASSLATTSYTQYFGPGTRLTVL.

This clonotype has a single count. The chain couples TRBV6-5 to TRBJ2-7; either TRBD1 or TRBD2 may fit D (5 bases each). The J call may be wrong; the DNA end is better matched by TRBJ2-5. The CDR3 loop spans 11 amino acids. The germline V gene has CDR1 MNHEY and CDR2 SVGAGI. Written as DNA, the CDR3 is TGTGCCAGCGGGACGGCGTGGACCCAGTACTTC. Translated: CASGTAWTQYF.

This clonotype has only a few counts. V and J are TRBV2 and TRBJ2-7; perhaps TRBD2 as D (5 bases). Trimming shortened V by 4 bases and J by 7 bases, and 8 bases separated the two germline ends. The CDR3 runs 11 residues. From germline, CDR1 is SNHLY and CDR2 FYNNEI. The CDR3 is CASSGREEQYF. The CDR3 DNA sequence: TGTGCCAGCAGTGGTCGGGAAGAGCAGTACTTC.

This clonotype occurred once. V gene TRBV5-1 combines with J gene TRBJ2-5; 7 nucleotides agree with TRBD2. Germline trimming cut 2 bases from V and 5 bases from J; bases unmatched to any gene: 3. The CDR3 runs to 13 residues. In germline, CDR1 is SGHRS, CDR2 YFSETQ. This chain's CDR3 is CASSFAAGETQYF. The CDR3 nucleotides read TGCGCCAGCAGCTTCGCAGCGGGGGAGACCCAGTACTTC.

This clonotype was observed a few times. V usage is TRBV27 and J usage is TRBJ1-2, with D possibly matching TRBD1 (5 bases). The CDR3 has 14 amino acids. Trimming removed 0 bases at V and 8 bases at J, with 13 bases between. Looked up from germline, CDR1 is MNHEY and CDR2 is SMNVEV (reference sequence). The CDR3: CASSLSIQGGGYTF. CDR3 coding DNA: TGTGCCAGCAGTTTATCGATCCAGGGCGGAGGCTACACCTTC.

CDR3 region: CASSFDRSNEQYF. CDR3 nucleotides: TGTGCCAGCAGCTTCGACAGGTCCAACGAGCAGTACTTC. The chain uses TRBV7-2 and TRBJ2-7; possibly TRBD1 for D (6 bases). The CDR3 totals 13 residues. Looked up from germline, CDR1 is SGHTA and CDR2 is FQGNSA. The V gene lost 3 bases and the J gene lost 5 bases, with 11 bases spanning the gap. Full variable domain (remainder filled in from reference TRBV7-2 and TRBJ2-7): GAGVSQSPSNKVTEKGKDVELRCDPISGHTALYWYRQSLGQGLEFLIYFQGNSAPDKSGLPSDRFSAERTGGSVSTLTIQRTQQEDSAVYLCASSFDRSNEQYFGPGTRLTVT.

V is TRBV21-1 and J is TRBJ2-7; TRBD1, the D gene given by the table, was not confirmed from the DNA. TRBV21-1 is a recognized pseudogene. This CDR3 is built from 14 residues. CDR3 DNA sequence: TGTGCCAGCACCCCTGGGGACAACCCCTACGAGCAGTACTTC. Amino acids: CASTPGDNPYEQYF.

The J gene is TRBJ2-3, the V gene TRBV5-1, with TRBD2 identical over 10 bases. J lost 3 bases, V lost 5 bases, and 9 bases had no gene match. Per germline, CDR1 SGHRS and CDR2 YFSETQ. This CDR3 is 16 amino acids long. The CDR3 is CASRWSSGGRTDTQYF. In DNA, the CDR3 is TGCGCCAGCAGGTGGTCTAGCGGGGGTAGAACAGATACGCAGTATTTT.

The CDR3 here is CASSRGRGNDEQYF. In nucleotides, the CDR3 is TGTGCCAGCAGTCGGGGCAGGGGGAACGACGAGCAGTACTTC. The chain is built from TRBV2 and TRBJ2-7, with TRBD1 identical over 7 bases. The CDR3 is 14 amino acids. The J segment lost 5 bases and the V segment lost 5 bases, leaving 9 bases of the junction unmatched. Germline CDR1 SNHLY, CDR2 FYNNEI.

The genes are TRBV20-1 and TRBJ2-5; tentative D call: TRBD1 (5 bases). The CDR3 contains 14 residues. V dropped 5 bases and J dropped 4 bases, with 17 bases sitting between them. CDR1 DFQATT and CDR2 SNEGSKA come from the germline V gene (reference sequence). CDR3 loop: CSAPRPGMGETQYF. For the CDR3, the DNA is TGCAGTGCTCCTAGGCCAGGGATGGGAGAGACCCAGTACTTC.

The chain couples TRBV12-3 or TRBV12-4 to TRBJ2-1; 8 nucleotides align to TRBD2. V shed 7 bases and J 7 bases; nucleotides not matched to a gene: 12. This CDR3 comprises 15 residues. The CDR3 bases are TGTGCCAGCACTAATCCGGGACTAGGAGCGAATGAGCAGTTCTTC. Amino acids: CASTNPGLGANEQFF.

This clonotype was counted a few times. The chain is built from TRBV5-6 and TRBJ2-5; D may be TRBD1 (6 bases). The CDR3 covers 15 residues. Trimming cost V 4 bases and J 5 bases, with 18 bases left between them. Germline CDR1 reads SGHDT; CDR2 reads YYEEEE. For the CDR3, the DNA is TGTGCCAGCAGCGATCGCACCAGGGGTGGGGAGACCCAGTACTTC. Translation: CASSDRTRGGETQYF.

This clonotype was seen just once. The gene calls are TRBV7-2 and TRBJ2-3; D not certain. CDR1 is SGHTA and CDR2 is FQGNSA in the germline V gene. This CDR3 comprises 13 residues. Trimming took off 5 bases at V and 0 bases at J, with 6 bases between the two ends. CDR3: CASSKPSTDTQYF. The CDR3 nucleotides are TGTGCCAGCAGCAAACCTAGCACAGATACGCAGTATTTT.

The gene calls are TRBV2 and TRBJ2-5; D uncertain. V gave up 2 bases and J gave up 2 bases, with 6 bases separating them. The germline V gene encodes CDR1 SNHLY and CDR2 FYNNEI. The CDR3 sequence is 13 residues long. This CDR3 reads CASSEHEQETQYF. CDR3 nucleotides: TGTGCCAGCAGTGAACACGAACAAGAGACCCAGTACTTC. Looking up the rest from reference TRBV2 and TRBJ2-5 gives the full variable domain: EPEVTQTPSHQVTQMGQEVILRCVPISNHLYFYWYRQILGQKVEFLVSFYNNEISEKSEIFDDQFSVERPDGSNFTLKIRSTKLEDSAMYFCASSEHEQETQYFGPGTRLLVL.

The chain employs TRBV20-1 and TRBJ1-2; no definite D call. CDR1 and CDR2 (germline): DFQATT, SNEGSKA (reference sequence). The length of the CDR3 is 9 residues. The V end was cut by 0 bases, the J end by 11 bases, with 4 bases between. CDR3 protein: CSAREGYTF. CDR3 in DNA: TGCAGTGCTAGAGAGGGTTACACCTTC.

The chain couples TRBV5-1 to TRBJ2-1; 9 nucleotides align to TRBD1. CDR3 length: 19 amino acids. The germline CDR1 and CDR2 sequences are SGHRS and YFSETQ. Germline trimming cut 4 bases from V and 6 bases from J; bases unmatched to any gene: 20. The chain's CDR3 is CASSTSGTGRPGRLNEQFF. CDR3 coding DNA: TGCGCCAGCAGCACCTCCGGGACAGGGAGGCCGGGACGCCTCAATGAGCAGTTCTTC. Together with reference TRBV5-1 and TRBJ2-1, the CDR3 gives the full variable domain: KAGVTQTPRYLIKTRGQQVTLSCSPISGHRSVSWYQQTPGQGLQFLFEYFSETQRNKGNFPGRFSGRQFSNSRSEMNVSTLELGDSALYLCASSTSGTGRPGRLNEQFFGPGTRLTVL.

This clonotype was seen a few times. The chain recombines TRBV12-3 or TRBV12-4 with TRBJ1-5, with D possibly matching TRBD1 (5 bases). Between the trimmed V and J ends, which lost 5 bases and 7 bases, there was a span of 12 bases. CDR3 length equals 13 residues. The chain's CDR3 is CASSKGYGQPQHF. For the CDR3, the DNA is TGTGCCAGCAGTAAGGGGTACGGGCAGCCCCAGCATTTT.

This clonotype occurred once. The J gene is TRBJ2-3, the V gene TRBV7-2; no clear D gene. The length of the CDR3 is 15 residues. V lost 3 bases and J 2 bases, leaving 12 bases between the germline ends. Looked up from germline, CDR1 is SGHTA and CDR2 is FQGNSA. The CDR3 region has the DNA TGTGCCAGCAGCTTTTCGAGCGTGGACACAGATACGCAGTATTTT. The encoded protein is CASSFSSVDTDTQYF.

The gene calls are TRBV6-6 and TRBJ2-4, with TRBD1 matching 12 bases. The DNA end favors TRBJ2-7, so the J call may be wrong. Germline V gene sequence: CDR1 MNHNY, CDR2 SVGAGI (reference sequence). The CDR3 has 15 residues. For the CDR3, the DNA is TGTGCCAGCAGTTACTGGGACAGGGGGCAATACGAGCAGTACTTC. It encodes CASSYWDRGQYEQYF.

This chain links TRBV5-1 with TRBJ2-3; 8 bases match TRBD1. V was pared by 6 bases and J by 6 bases, with 6 bases of the junction left unmatched. The CDR3 has 13 residues. Per the germline V gene, CDR1 is SGHRS and CDR2 is YFSETQ. The CDR3 loop is CASMGQATDTQYF. The CDR3 region has the DNA TGCGCCAGCATGGGACAGGCAACGGATACGCAGTATTTT.